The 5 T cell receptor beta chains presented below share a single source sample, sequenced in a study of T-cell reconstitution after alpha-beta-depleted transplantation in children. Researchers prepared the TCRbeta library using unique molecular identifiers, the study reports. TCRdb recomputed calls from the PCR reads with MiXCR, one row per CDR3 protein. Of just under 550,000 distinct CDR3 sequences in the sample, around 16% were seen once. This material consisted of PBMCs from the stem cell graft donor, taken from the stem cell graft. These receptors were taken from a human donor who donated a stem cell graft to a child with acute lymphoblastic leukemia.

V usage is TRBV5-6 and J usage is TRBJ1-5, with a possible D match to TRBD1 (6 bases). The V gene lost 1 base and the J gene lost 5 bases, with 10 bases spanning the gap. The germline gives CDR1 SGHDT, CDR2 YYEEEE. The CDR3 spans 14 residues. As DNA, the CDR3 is TGTGCCAGCAGCTTGACAGGGACCCATCAGCCCCAGCATTTT. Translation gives CASSLTGTHQPQHF.

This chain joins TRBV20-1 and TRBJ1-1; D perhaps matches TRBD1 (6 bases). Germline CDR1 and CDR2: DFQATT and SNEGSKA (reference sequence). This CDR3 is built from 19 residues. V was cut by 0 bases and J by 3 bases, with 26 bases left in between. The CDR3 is CSARDSGARRGDWHTEAFF. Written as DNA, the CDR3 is TGCAGTGCTAGAGATTCTGGGGCTCGAAGGGGGGACTGGCACACTGAAGCTTTCTTT.

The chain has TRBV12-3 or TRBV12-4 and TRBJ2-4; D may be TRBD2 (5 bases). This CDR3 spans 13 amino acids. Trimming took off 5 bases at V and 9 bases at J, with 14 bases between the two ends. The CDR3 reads CASSPTGMGIQYF. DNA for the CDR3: TGTGCCAGCAGTCCTACGGGGATGGGCATTCAGTACTTC.

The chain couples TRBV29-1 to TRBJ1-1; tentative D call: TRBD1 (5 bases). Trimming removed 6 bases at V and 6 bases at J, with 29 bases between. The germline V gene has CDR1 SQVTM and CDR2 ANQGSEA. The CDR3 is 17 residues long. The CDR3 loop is CSVSGGAGEWGVPEAFF. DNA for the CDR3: TGCAGCGTCTCCGGTGGGGCGGGGGAGTGGGGGGTTCCTGAAGCTTTCTTT.

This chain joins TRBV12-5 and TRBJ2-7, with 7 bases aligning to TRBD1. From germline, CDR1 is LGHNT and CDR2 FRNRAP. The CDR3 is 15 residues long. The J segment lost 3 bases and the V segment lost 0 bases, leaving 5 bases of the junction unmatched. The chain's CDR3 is CASGLVQGTIYEQYF. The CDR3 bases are TGTGCTAGTGGTTTGGTACAGGGGACAATCTACGAGCAGTACTTC.